This T cell receptor beta chain was documented in a study of T-cell reconstitution after alpha-beta-depleted transplantation in children. The study, taken as a whole, reports: Elevated TCRbeta diversity at day 60 was traced, in some patients, to surviving recipient T cells and thymic progenitors. Several hundred rapidly expanded clones from non-depleted graft cells reportedly supplied alpha-beta T cells about two months post-transplant. After one year, T-cell counts and TCRbeta diversity mostly came from new T cells.

V lost 1 base to trimming and J lost 4 bases, with 10 bases between them. The CDR3 is 14 residues long. CDR1 and CDR2 from the germline V gene are LGHNA and YSLEER. Remarks on this clonotype: Its specificity is unknown.

Library preparation (for TCRbeta) was performed with unique molecular identifiers. TCRdb itself ran the PCR reads through MiXCR, one entry per CDR3 protein. Here the sample spans 45,000 or so distinct CDR3 sequences, roughly 50% being singletons. V and J are TRBV4-3 and TRBJ2-5, with no clear D. The clonotype comes from a boy in the first two years of life with SCID, due to receive a stem cell transplant. The material sequenced was peripheral blood, taken before TCRalphabeta/CD19-depleted stem cell transplant. This chain's CDR3 is CASSQGVGLETQYF. In DNA form, the CDR3 reads TGCGCCAGCAGCCAAGGGGTTGGGCTAGAGACCCAGTACTTC.